The source of this TCR beta chain is a study of immune evolution from preneoplasia to lung adenocarcinoma. The ends lost 3 bases at V and 0 bases at J; junction bases unmatched: 4. The CDR3 consists of 15 residues. From germline, CDR1 is GTSNPN and CDR2 SVGIG (reference sequence). The table came from immunoSEQ multiplex PCR; TCRdb's copy has only in-frame clones and leaves some out. The data contain about 4,700 clones, 76% of them singletons. The table lists this clone with a few counts. This TCR was recovered from a person aged 55-85 years with lung adenocarcinoma. The specimen sequenced was FFPE adjacent normal lung tissue. The J gene is TRBJ1-4, the V gene TRBV30; 7 bases line up with TRBD1. This CDR3 reads CAWRTGQTTNEKLFF. As DNA, the CDR3 is TGTGCCTGGAGGACAGGGCAGACAACTAATGAAAAACTGTTTTTT.